This T cell receptor beta chain stems from a study of T cell changes during pregnancy in multiple sclerosis (dated by TCRdb to the late 2010s). With respect to the entire study: The study examined how the T cell repertoire changed over the course of pregnancy in women with multiple sclerosis.

The germline V gene sets CDR1 to MDHEN and CDR2 to SYDVKM. Ends trimmed: V by 6 bases, J by 1 base; bases unmatched to a gene: 14. The CDR3 numbers 17 residues from cysteine through phenylalanine. The kept DNA is CDR3 alone, 51 bases in frame from the first base. Note on this clone: Its binding antigen is unknown. Per-base quality was not reported, and no clone a single base away is much larger than it.

The protocol used for the library was the immunoSEQ multiplex PCR assay. The immuneACCESS repertoire file appears here via TCRdb, limited to in-frame rearrangements. These files lack a portion of the clones; in checked studies, under half of the deficit traces to unresolved V genes, and the cause of the others is not known. This sample gives 57,000 or so clones in total; roughly 91% of them show up just once. 1% to 1.5% of the sample lies in the top ten. The TCR comes from a female donor with multiple sclerosis, enrolled in a pregnancy study. Rearrangement joined TRBV28 to TRBJ1-1; TRBD1 agrees with 7 junctional bases. Sequences were derived from peripheral blood, sampled in the second trimester of pregnancy. The CDR3 reads CASSPAQGSSGNTEAFF. At the DNA level, the sequence is TGTGCCAGCAGCCCAGCACAGGGGTCCTCAGGGAACACTGAAGCTTTCTTT.